This TCR beta chain was observed in a study of T cell repertoires in cytomegalovirus infection. Study-wide findings and caveats: Summed frequency of public TCR beta families distinguished CMV carriers with the relevant HLA.

TCRdb fed the reads into MiXCR, producing one record per CDR3 protein. The data show around 550,000 distinct CDR3 sequences, about 26% seen once. The CDR3 has 15 residues. V lost 0 bases to trimming and J lost 6 bases, with 12 bases between them. Germline CDR1 MNHEY, CDR2 SMNVEV (reference sequence). With regard to this clonotype: Its antigen is unidentified.

The specimen sequenced was PBMCs. The rearrangement uses TRBV27 and TRBJ2-1; D is perhaps TRBD1 (5 bases). The TCR was taken from a human donor in good health (CMV status not recorded). Some clones in this sample may be carry-over from other donors' samples. CDR3 nucleotide sequence: TGTGCCAGCAGTTTATCGTTCAGGGCGGCCAATGAGCAGTTCTTC. This translates into CASSLSFRAANEQFF.